The source of this T cell receptor (beta chain) is a study of spatial heterogeneity in lung cancer. Study-level results: Higher tumor mutation counts went along with higher counts of expanded intratumoral alpha and beta TCRs.

In TCRdb, the 5' RACE reads were re-called with MiXCR into one record per CDR3 protein. The repertoire holds fewer than 11,000 distinct CDR3 sequences, 8% seen once, with about 18% in the top ten. Noted time point: sample taken at primary tumor resection. Donation came from some 72 patients with untreated early-stage non-small cell lung cancer. Whole RNA, isolated from tumor, nontumor lung or frozen PBMC, was sequenced without prior sorting. This clonotype was recorded a few times. The target antigen is unknown. Germline CDR1 SGHTA, CDR2 FQGNSA. The CDR3 is 11 residues long. The V end lost 2 bases, the J end lost 10 bases, and 6 bases lay between the germline ends.

The rearrangement uses TRBV7-2 and TRBJ2-4; a possible D gene is TRBD2 (5 bases). The origin of this receptor is a male donor with early-stage non-small cell lung cancer. The specimen comprised lung tumor tissue, sampled at surgery. CDR3 residues: CASSLREIQYF. For the CDR3, the DNA is TGTGCCAGCAGCTTAAGGGAGATTCAGTACTTC. Variable domain in full (rest from reference TRBV7-2 and TRBJ2-4): GAGVSQSPSNKVTEKGKDVELRCDPISGHTALYWYRQSLGQGLEFLIYFQGNSAPDKSGLPSDRFSAERTGGSVSTLTIQRTQQEDSAVYLCASSLREIQYFGAGTRLSVL.